A single count supports the clone carrying this TCR beta chain. Germline loops: CDR1 SGHAT, CDR2 FQNNGV. This CDR3 spans 16 amino acids. Trimming at V came to 4 bases and at J to 0 bases, leaving 7 bases not matched to a gene. These data belong to a study of identifying expanded T cells in peripheral blood. Sequencing was performed with immunoSEQ multiplex PCR; in TCRdb, only in-frame clones are kept and a portion is missing. Of about 94,000 clones listed, roughly 88% are singletons. No infections or other immune events were documented during collection. The V call is TRBV11-2, the J call TRBJ1-1, with 8 bases fitting TRBD1. The sample taken for sequencing was blood. The source of this sequence is a person between 18 and 75 years old in good health. The DNA of the CDR3 is TGTGCCAGCAGCTCCACAGGGGGGAGAATGAACACTGAAGCTTTCTTT. Protein: CASSSTGGRMNTEAFF.